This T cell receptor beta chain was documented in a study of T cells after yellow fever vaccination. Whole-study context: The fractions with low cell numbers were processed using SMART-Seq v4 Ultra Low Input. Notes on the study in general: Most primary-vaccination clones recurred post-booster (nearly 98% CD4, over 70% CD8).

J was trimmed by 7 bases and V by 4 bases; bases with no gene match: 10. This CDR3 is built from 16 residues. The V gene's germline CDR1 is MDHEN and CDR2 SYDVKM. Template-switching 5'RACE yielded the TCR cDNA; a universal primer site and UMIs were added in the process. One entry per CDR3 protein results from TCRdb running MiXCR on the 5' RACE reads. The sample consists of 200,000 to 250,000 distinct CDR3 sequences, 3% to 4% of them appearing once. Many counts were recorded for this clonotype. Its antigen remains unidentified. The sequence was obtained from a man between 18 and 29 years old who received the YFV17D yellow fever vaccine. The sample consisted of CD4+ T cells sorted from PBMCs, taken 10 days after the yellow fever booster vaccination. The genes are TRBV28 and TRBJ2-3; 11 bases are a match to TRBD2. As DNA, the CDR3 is TGTGCCAGCAGTTCGATGATAGCGGGGGGGCTATATACGCAGTATTTT. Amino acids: CASSSMIAGGLYTQYF.